The 16 T cell receptor beta chains below come from one sample, sequenced in a study of cytomegalovirus exposure and HLA in healthy donors. The protocol was immunoSEQ multiplex PCR, while the TCRdb copy is restricted to in-frame clones and leaves out a portion. The sample lists 90,000 to 150,000 clones, about 84% occurring once. Sequenced sample: PBMCs. All receptors come from a woman in her twenties or thirties in good health and CMV-seronegative.

The gene calls are TRBV7-3 and TRBJ2-1; TRBD2 is a possible D gene (5 bases). Germline V CDR1 and CDR2: SGHTA, FQGTGA. CDR3 size: 15 residues. V gave up 5 bases and J gave up 3 bases, with 14 bases separating them. The DNA of the CDR3 is TGTGCCAGCAGCCCCTCTTCGGGGAGCTACAATGAGCAGTTCTTC. It encodes CASSPSSGSYNEQFF.

The chain carries TRBV7-9 and TRBJ1-1, with 7 bases lining up with TRBD1. Unmatched junction bases numbered 13, after V lost 5 bases and J lost 4 bases. This CDR3 region has 16 residues. The germline V gene has CDR1 SEHNR and CDR2 FQNEAQ (reference sequence). CDR3 protein: CASSTRQGWGGTEAFF. DNA of the CDR3: TGTGCCAGCAGCACCCGACAGGGTTGGGGTGGCACTGAAGCTTTCTTT.

V usage is TRBV19 and J usage is TRBJ1-5; 7 bases agree with TRBD1. Per germline, CDR1 LNHDA and CDR2 SQIVND (reference sequence). The V gene end was trimmed by 3 bases and the J gene end by 4 bases; junction bases not matched to a gene: 12. The CDR3 covers 17 residues. CDR3 amino acids: CASSIQGVGVLNQPQHF. CDR3 nucleotides: TGTGCCAGTAGTATTCAGGGGGTCGGTGTCCTTAATCAGCCCCAGCATTTT.

The genes are TRBV7-2 and TRBJ2-7; D ambiguous. Trimming stripped 2 bases from V and 2 bases from J, with 7 bases between. The CDR3 runs 13 residues. The germline gives CDR1 SGHTA, CDR2 FQGNSA. The CDR3 DNA sequence: TGTGCCAGCAGCTTACGTTATACCTACGAGCAGTACTTC. Its translation is CASSLRYTYEQYF.

This clone was observed once. This chain uses TRBV5-6 with TRBJ2-2, with a possible D match to TRBD2 (5 bases). From germline, CDR1 is SGHDT and CDR2 YYEEEE. There are 13 residues in the CDR3. V was clipped by 6 bases and J by 5 bases, with 11 bases between them. The CDR3 bases are TGTGCCAGCACCTTCGGAGGAACCGGGGAGCTGTTTTTT. This sequence encodes CASTFGGTGELFF.

This chain links TRBV5-1 with TRBJ1-1, with 7 bases that match TRBD1. V lost 4 bases and J lost 3; bases outside the gene matches: 9. Germline loops: CDR1 SGHRS, CDR2 YFSETQ. The CDR3 has 15 amino acids. The CDR3 loop is CASSQQGGRDTEAFF. The CDR3, as DNA: TGCGCCAGCAGCCAGCAAGGGGGCCGGGACACTGAAGCTTTCTTT.

V is TRBV7-3 and J is TRBJ2-1; 12 bases map to TRBD2. The CDR3 is 15 amino acids. V was clipped by 4 bases and J by 8 bases; unmatched bases: 6. Germline CDR1 reads SGHTA; CDR2 reads FQGTGA. The CDR3, as DNA: TGTGCCAGCAGCTATCTAGCGGGGGGGTCCGATGAGCAGTTCTTC. It translates to CASSYLAGGSDEQFF.

V and J are TRBV6-5 and TRBJ1-4, with D maybe TRBD1 (5 bases). The germline gives CDR1 MNHEY, CDR2 SVGAGI. The CDR3 is 15 residues long. V lost 5 bases, J lost 7 bases, and 17 bases lay in between. The CDR3 region has the DNA TGTGCCAGCAGTCTCCAGGGTTTCACAAGTGAAAAACTGTTTTTT. Translation: CASSLQGFTSEKLFF.

V is TRBV4-1 and J is TRBJ2-1, with TRBD1 as a possible D gene (5 bases). The CDR3 consists of 16 residues. V lost 4 bases, J lost 2 bases, and 15 bases lay in between. From germline, CDR1 is MGHRA and CDR2 YSYEKL. The CDR3 DNA is TGCGCCAGCAGCCCGACCCTCGTCAGGGCCTACAATGAGCAGTTCTTC. This encodes CASSPTLVRAYNEQFF.

V gene TRBV11-3 combines with J gene TRBJ2-5; possibly TRBD2 for D (5 bases). Germline V gene lookup returns CDR1 SGHNT and CDR2 YENEEA. The V gene lost 3 bases and the J gene lost 2 bases, with 10 bases spanning the gap. This CDR3 comprises 14 residues. The DNA for the CDR3 is TGTGCCAGCAGCTTCAGGACGGGACAAGAGACCCAGTACTTC. Its translation is CASSFRTGQETQYF.

The chain couples TRBV2 to TRBJ2-1; 9 nucleotides match TRBD2. CDR1 and CDR2 (germline): SNHLY, FYNNEI. The CDR3 sequence is 13 residues long. With V trimmed by 8 bases and J by 4 bases, 3 bases remained unmatched. CDR3 residues: CASLAGAYNEQFF. The DNA for the CDR3 is TGTGCCAGCTTAGCGGGGGCGTACAATGAGCAGTTCTTC.

This sequence joins TRBV6-5 and TRBJ1-6; TRBD1 agrees at 9 bases. V trimming: 1 base; J trimming: 8 bases; junction bases outside the gene matches: 3. The CDR3 length is 15 residues. CDR1 is MNHEY and CDR2 is SVGAGI in the germline V gene. CDR3 DNA sequence: TGTGCCAGCAGTTACTGGGACAGGGAAGATTCACCCCTCCACTTT. Translation gives CASSYWDREDSPLHF.

In its sample, this clone was seen a few times. CDR3 in amino acids: CAWMSLLAPYEQYF. The CDR3 nucleotides are TGTGCCTGGATGTCACTGCTAGCTCCCTACGAGCAGTACTTC. The rearrangement links TRBV30 to TRBJ2-7; TRBD2 is a possible D gene (5 bases). Deletions cut 4 bases from V and 2 bases from J, with 15 bases between. There are 14 residues in the CDR3. Germline values: CDR1 GTSNPN, CDR2 SVGIG (reference sequence).

The chain joins TRBV27 to TRBJ2-3; perhaps TRBD2 as D (5 bases). V was pared by 10 bases and J by 1 base, with 12 bases between. The CDR3 extends over 13 amino acids. In germline, CDR1 is MNHEY, CDR2 SMNVEV (reference sequence). CDR3 protein: CATRGHRTDTQYF. The CDR3 region has the DNA TGTGCCACCCGAGGGCACCGCACAGATACGCAGTATTTT.

The chain carries TRBV7-2 and TRBJ2-1; 14 bases line up with TRBD2. The CDR3 extends over 18 amino acids. Germline V gene lookup returns CDR1 SGHTA and CDR2 FQGNSA. V was pared by 6 bases and J by 3 bases, with 10 bases of the junction left unmatched. The CDR3 bases are TGTGCCAGCAGAAACTCGGGACTAGCGGGGGCTTACTACAATGAGCAGTTCTTC. It is translated as CASRNSGLAGAYYNEQFF.

This sequence joins TRBV25-1 and TRBJ1-2; 8 positions agree with TRBD1. The V segment lost 8 bases and the J segment 3 bases; nucleotides outside the gene matches: 5. The germline CDR1 and CDR2 sequences are MGHDK and SYGVNS. There are 13 residues in the CDR3. The CDR3 loop reads CASSADRDYGYTF. DNA for the CDR3: TGTGCCAGCTCCGCGGACAGGGACTATGGCTACACCTTC.